The sequence of this T cell receptor (beta chain) was determined in a study of T cell responses to AZD1222 COVID-19 vaccine. Study-level points and caveats: AZD1222 recipients seropositive at baseline numbered only five or six. Donors in the cohort were predominantly white British and more often female, and clonal diversity was possibly underestimated.

The data were produced by immunoSEQ multiplex PCR, yet TCRdb's version contains in-frame clones alone and is incomplete. The sample gives 95,000 to 100,000 clones, roughly 86% of which show up once; more than 8.5% is in the top ten. The CDR3 spans 12 residues. Per germline, CDR1 SEHNR and CDR2 FQNEAQ (reference sequence). V lost 8 bases and J lost 3, with 11 bases in between. This clone was observed a handful of times. The antigen is unknown. Different DNA sequences within this sample yield the same CDR3. The clonotype originates from an adult who received the AZD1222 COVID-19 vaccine. The chain carries TRBV7-9 and TRBJ2-7; D unresolved. The material sequenced was peripheral blood, taken 28 days after the second AZD1222 dose. The CDR3 DNA is TGTGCCAGCTCAGGACGGAGCTACGAGCAGTACTTC. It is translated as CASSGRSYEQYF.